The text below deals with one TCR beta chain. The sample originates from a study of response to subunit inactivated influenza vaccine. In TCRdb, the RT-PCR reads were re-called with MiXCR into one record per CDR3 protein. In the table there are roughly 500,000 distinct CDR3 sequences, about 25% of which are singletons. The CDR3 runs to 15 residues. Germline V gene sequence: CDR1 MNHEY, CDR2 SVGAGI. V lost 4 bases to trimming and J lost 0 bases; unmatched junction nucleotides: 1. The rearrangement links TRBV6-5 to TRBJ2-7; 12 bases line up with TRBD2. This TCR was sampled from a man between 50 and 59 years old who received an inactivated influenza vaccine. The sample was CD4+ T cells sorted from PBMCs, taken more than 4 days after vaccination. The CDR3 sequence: CASSWTSGTSYEQYF. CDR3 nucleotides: TGTGCCAGCAGTTGGACTAGCGGGACCTCCTACGAGCAGTACTTC.